This T cell receptor (beta chain) was observed in a study of cytomegalovirus exposure and HLA in healthy donors. Study context: The approximately 120 validation repertoires used the same platform as the 666 first-cohort repertoires, a later analysis reported.

In its sample, this clone was seen once. Its antigen remains unidentified. The study, taken as a whole, reports: Rare TCR sequences predominated, though certain public TCRs were found in many donors.

Data came from immunoSEQ multiplex PCR; TCRdb stores just in-frame clones and leaves some out. The sample carries hundreds of thousands of clones, around nine tenths recorded once. Germline-derived CDR1 and CDR2 are MDHEN and SYDVKM. The ends lost 8 bases at V and 0 bases at J; junction bases unmatched: 13. The length of the CDR3 is 17 residues. This receptor was identified in a woman aged 18-29 years in good health and CMV-seronegative. Sequenced: PBMCs. The chain links TRBV28 to TRBJ1-2; TRBD1 agrees at 9 bases. The CDR3 here is CASELDRGTRTNYGYTF. The CDR3, as DNA: TGTGCCAGCGAACTCGACAGGGGGACAAGGACTAACTATGGCTACACCTTC.